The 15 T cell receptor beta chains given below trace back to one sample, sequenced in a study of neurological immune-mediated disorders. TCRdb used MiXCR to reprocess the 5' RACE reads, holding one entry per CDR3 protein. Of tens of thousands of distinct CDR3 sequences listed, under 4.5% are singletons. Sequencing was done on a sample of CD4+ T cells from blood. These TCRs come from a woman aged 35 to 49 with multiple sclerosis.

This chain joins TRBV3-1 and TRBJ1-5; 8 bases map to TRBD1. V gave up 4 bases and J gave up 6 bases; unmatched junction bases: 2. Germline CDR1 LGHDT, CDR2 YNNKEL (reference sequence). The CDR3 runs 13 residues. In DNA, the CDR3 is TGTGCCAGCAGCCCGACAGGGGTTCAGCCCCAGCATTTT. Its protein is CASSPTGVQPQHF.

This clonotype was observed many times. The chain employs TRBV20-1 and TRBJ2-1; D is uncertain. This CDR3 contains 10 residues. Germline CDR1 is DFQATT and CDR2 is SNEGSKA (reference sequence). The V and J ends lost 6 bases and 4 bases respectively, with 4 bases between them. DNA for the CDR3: TGCAGTGCAAGTTACAATGAGCAGTTCTTC. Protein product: CSASYNEQFF.

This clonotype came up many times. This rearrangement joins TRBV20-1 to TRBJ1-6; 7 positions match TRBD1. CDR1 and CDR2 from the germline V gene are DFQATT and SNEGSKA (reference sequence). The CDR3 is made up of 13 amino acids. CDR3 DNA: TGCAGCGCTCCCCCGGACAGGAATTCACCCCTCCACTTT. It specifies CSAPPDRNSPLHF.

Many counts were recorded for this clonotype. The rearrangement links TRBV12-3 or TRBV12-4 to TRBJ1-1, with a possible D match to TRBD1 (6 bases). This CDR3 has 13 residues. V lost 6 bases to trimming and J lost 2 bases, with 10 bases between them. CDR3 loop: CASSRGQNTEAFF. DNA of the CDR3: TGTGCCAGCAGCCGGGGACAAAACACTGAAGCTTTCTTT.

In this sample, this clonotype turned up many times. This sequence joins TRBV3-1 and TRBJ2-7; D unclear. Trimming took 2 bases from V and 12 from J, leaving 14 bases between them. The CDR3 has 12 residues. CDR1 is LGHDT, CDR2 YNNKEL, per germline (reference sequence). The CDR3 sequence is CASSQSIGVRYF. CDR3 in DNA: TGTGCCAGCAGCCAATCCATAGGCGTTCGGTACTTC.

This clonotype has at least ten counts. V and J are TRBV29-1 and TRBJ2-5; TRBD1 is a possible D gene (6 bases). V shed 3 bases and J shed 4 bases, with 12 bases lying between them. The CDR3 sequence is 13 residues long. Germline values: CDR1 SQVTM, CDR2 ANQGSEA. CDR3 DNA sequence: TGCAGCGTTGATTTTAGGGGGAGAGAGACCCAGTACTTC. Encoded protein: CSVDFRGRETQYF.

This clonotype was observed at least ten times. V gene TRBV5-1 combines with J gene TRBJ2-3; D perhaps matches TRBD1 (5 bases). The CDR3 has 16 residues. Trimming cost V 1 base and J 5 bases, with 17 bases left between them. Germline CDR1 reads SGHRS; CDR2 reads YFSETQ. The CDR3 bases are TGCGCCAGCAGCTTGACGTCTAGGCCTCAGGGAGATACGCAGTATTTT. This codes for CASSLTSRPQGDTQYF.

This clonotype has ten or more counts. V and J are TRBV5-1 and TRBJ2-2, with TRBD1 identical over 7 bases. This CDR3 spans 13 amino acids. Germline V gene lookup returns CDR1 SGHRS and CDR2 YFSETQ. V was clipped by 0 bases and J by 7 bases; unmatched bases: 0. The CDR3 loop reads CASSLGQGGELFF. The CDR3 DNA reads TGCGCCAGCAGCTTGGGACAGGGCGGGGAGCTGTTTTTT. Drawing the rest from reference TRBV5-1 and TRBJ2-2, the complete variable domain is KAGVTQTPRYLIKTRGQQVTLSCSPISGHRSVSWYQQTPGQGLQFLFEYFSETQRNKGNFPGRFSGRQFSNSRSEMNVSTLELGDSALYLCASSLGQGGELFFGEGSRLTVL.

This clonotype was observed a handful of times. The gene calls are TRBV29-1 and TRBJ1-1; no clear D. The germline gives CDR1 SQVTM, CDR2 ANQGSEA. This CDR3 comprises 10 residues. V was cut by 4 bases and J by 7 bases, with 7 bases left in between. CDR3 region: CSVARVEAFF. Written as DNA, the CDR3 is TGCAGCGTTGCCCGGGTTGAAGCTTTCTTT.

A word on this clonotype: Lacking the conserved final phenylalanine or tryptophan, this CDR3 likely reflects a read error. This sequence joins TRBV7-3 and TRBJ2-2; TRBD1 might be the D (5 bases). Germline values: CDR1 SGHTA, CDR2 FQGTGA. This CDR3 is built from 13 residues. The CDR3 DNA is TGCGCCAGCAGCCACTCAGGGATCGGGGAGCTGTTTATT. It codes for CASSHSGIGELFI.

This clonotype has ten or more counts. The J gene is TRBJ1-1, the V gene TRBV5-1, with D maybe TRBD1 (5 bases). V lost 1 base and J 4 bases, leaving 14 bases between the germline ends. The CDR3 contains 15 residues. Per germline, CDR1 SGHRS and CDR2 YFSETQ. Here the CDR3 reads CASSLSVGGGTEAFF. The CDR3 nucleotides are TGCGCCAGCAGCTTGAGCGTGGGGGGGGGCACTGAAGCTTTCTTT.

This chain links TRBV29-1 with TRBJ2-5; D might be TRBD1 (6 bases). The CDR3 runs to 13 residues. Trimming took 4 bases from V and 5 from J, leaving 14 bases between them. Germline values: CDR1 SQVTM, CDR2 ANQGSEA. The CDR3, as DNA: TGCAGCGTTGGGTCGGACAGAGGGGAGACCCAGTACTTC. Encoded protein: CSVGSDRGETQYF.

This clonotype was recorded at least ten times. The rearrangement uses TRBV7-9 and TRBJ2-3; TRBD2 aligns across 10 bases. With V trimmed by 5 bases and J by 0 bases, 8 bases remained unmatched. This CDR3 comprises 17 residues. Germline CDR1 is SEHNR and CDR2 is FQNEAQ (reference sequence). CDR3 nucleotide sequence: TGTGCCAGCAGCGCTGGGACTAGCGCCCTCAGCACAGATACGCAGTATTTT. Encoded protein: CASSAGTSALSTDTQYF.

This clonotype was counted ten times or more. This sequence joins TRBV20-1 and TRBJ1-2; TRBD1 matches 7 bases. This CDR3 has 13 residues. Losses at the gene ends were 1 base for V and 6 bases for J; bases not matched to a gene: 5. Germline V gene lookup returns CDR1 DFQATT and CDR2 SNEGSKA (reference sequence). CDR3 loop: CSARGEGAHGYTF. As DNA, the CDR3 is TGCAGTGCTAGAGGCGAGGGGGCTCATGGCTACACCTTC.

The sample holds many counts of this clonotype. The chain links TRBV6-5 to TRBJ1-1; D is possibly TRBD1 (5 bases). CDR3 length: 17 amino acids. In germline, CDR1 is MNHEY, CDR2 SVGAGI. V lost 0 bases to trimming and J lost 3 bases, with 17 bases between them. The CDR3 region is CASSYSGFEGLDTEAFF. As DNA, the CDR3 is TGTGCCAGCAGTTACTCGGGGTTCGAGGGGCTCGACACTGAAGCTTTCTTT.